Following are 7 T cell receptor beta chains from one sample sequenced in a study of post-analysis software for immune sequencing data. Libraries were made from TCR beta cDNA, and they carried unique molecular identifiers. TCRdb re-called the PCR reads through MiXCR, storing one row per CDR3 protein. The sample records roughly 700,000 distinct CDR3 sequences, 30% being singletons. Findings of the study overall: Roughly five TRBV segments were significantly more frequent in patients than in controls. TRBV5-6, TRBV5-1 and TRBV20-1 were among these segments.

Their antigen targets remain unknown. Material: blood. These receptor sequences come from a girl aged 5-17 years with multiple sclerosis.

This sequence joins TRBV11-2 and TRBJ2-3; no clear D. The CDR3 is 16 residues long. Trimming cost V 3 bases and J 2 bases, with 15 bases left between them. Germline loops: CDR1 SGHAT, CDR2 FQNNGV. The CDR3 bases are TGTGCCAGCAGCTTCACTCATCGGCAGGTCACAGATACGCAGTATTTT. This gives the protein CASSFTHRQVTDTQYF. The full variable domain, with the rest looked up from reference TRBV11-2 and TRBJ2-3, is EAGVAQSPRYKIIEKRQSVAFWCNPISGHATLYWYQQILGQGPKLLIQFQNNGVVDDSQLPKDRFSAERLKGVDSTLKIQPAKLEDSAVYLCASSFTHRQVTDTQYFGPGTRLTVL.

The chain is built from TRBV5-1 and TRBJ1-5; 7 positions agree with TRBD1. The trim removed 4 bases at V and 2 bases at J, leaving 6 bases unmatched. Germline V gene sequence: CDR1 SGHRS, CDR2 YFSETQ. The length of the CDR3 is 15 residues. Written as DNA, the CDR3 is TGCGCCAGCAGCCTAAGGGGGCTGGGCAATCAGCCCCAGCATTTT. It is translated as CASSLRGLGNQPQHF.

This clonotype was picked up many times. The rearrangement links TRBV11-2 to TRBJ2-3, with 8 bases fitting TRBD1. CDR1 and CDR2 (germline): SGHAT, FQNNGV. Germline trimming cut 6 bases from V and 6 bases from J; bases unmatched to any gene: 8. The CDR3 has 14 residues. CDR3 amino acids: CASSSDRGADTQYF. The CDR3 DNA follows: TGTGCCAGCAGTTCCGACAGGGGAGCGGATACGCAGTATTTT.

This clonotype came up a few times. V is TRBV5-5 and J is TRBJ1-3; D gene ambiguous. CDR1 is SGHKS and CDR2 is YYEKEE in the germline V gene (reference sequence). V was clipped by 0 bases and J by 1 base, with 8 bases between them. This CDR3 has 15 amino acids. DNA for the CDR3: TGTGCCAGCAGCTTGGGATGGATATCTGGAAACACCATATATTTT. This translates into CASSLGWISGNTIYF.

The chain employs TRBV7-2 and TRBJ2-7; 9 bases map to TRBD2. CDR1 and CDR2 from the germline V gene are SGHTA and FQGNSA. The CDR3 totals 15 residues. V lost 1 base, J lost 6 bases, and 7 bases stayed unmatched. The CDR3 loop reads CASSLGLAEDCEQYF. CDR3 bases: TGTGCCAGCAGCTTAGGACTAGCGGAGGACTGCGAGCAGTACTTC.

In this sample, this clonotype turned up a few times. This chain uses TRBV6-6 with TRBJ1-6; tentative D call: TRBD1 (6 bases). Germline loops: CDR1 MNHNY, CDR2 SVGAGI (reference sequence). V lost 5 bases, J lost 9 bases, and 11 bases lay in between. The CDR3 runs to 13 residues. The CDR3 here is CASSGKQGSPLHF. The CDR3 nucleotides read TGTGCCAGCAGTGGCAAACAGGGTTCACCCCTCCACTTT.

The rearrangement joins TRBV29-1 to TRBJ1-5; D not certain. V was trimmed by 6 bases and J by 4 bases, leaving 13 bases between them. The germline V gene encodes CDR1 SQVTM and CDR2 ANQGSEA. The CDR3 loop spans 13 amino acids. The CDR3 coding sequence is TGCAGCGTGGCCCCTGACCGAAATCAGCCCCAGCATTTT. It codes for CSVAPDRNQPQHF.